A selection of T cell receptor beta chains follows, all from one sample in a study of response to subunit inactivated influenza vaccine. TCRdb re-derived calls from the RT-PCR reads in MiXCR, one entry per CDR3 protein. Seen here are hundreds of thousands of distinct CDR3 sequences, around 9.9% observed once, and the top ten hold 12%. The input for sequencing was PBMCs from blood, taken roughly 48 days after vaccination. The receptors were gathered from a man aged 50 to 60 who received an inactivated influenza vaccine. CDR3s include the opening cysteine and the closing phenylalanine or tryptophan. D genes are given only for firm matches. Where a row states a size, it is once, few, many or the class of an expanded clone; other rows omit it.

D gene | clone size | J gene | V gene | CDR3 protein | CDR3 DNA
NA | NA | TRBJ2-1 | TRBV20-1 | CSAVGPANEQFF | TGCAGTGCTGTGGGCCCCGCCAATGAGCAGTTCTTC
NA | few | TRBJ2-1 | TRBV5-1 | CASSLAQNSYEQFF | TGCGCCAGCAGCTTGGCTCAAAACAGCTATGAGCAGTTCTTC
NA | NA | TRBJ1-3 | TRBV7-9 | CATSYRPSGNTIYF | TGTGCCACGTCTTACAGGCCCTCGGGGAACACCATATATTTT
TRBD2 | NA | TRBJ2-2 | TRBV3-1 | CASSHTGTSGVGTGELFF | TGTGCCAGCAGCCACACCGGGACTAGCGGGGTGGGCACCGGGGAGCTGTTTTTT
NA | few | TRBJ1-2 | TRBV12-3/TRBV12-4 | CASRPGGSGGYTF | TGTGCCAGCAGACCCGGGGGATCGGGAGGCTACACCTTC
NA | NA | TRBJ1-5 | TRBV6-1 | CASSEVSGYGNQPQHF | TGTGCCAGCAGTGAAGTATCGGGATACGGCAATCAGCCCCAGCATTTT
TRBD1 | NA | TRBJ1-2 | TRBV12-3/TRBV12-4 | CASSPSDRGLAGYTF | TGTGCCAGCAGTCCCTCGGACAGGGGGCTGGCTGGCTACACCTTC
NA | NA | TRBJ1-1 | TRBV12-3/TRBV12-4 | CASSSDMNTEAFF | TGTGCCAGCAGTTCCGACATGAACACTGAAGCTTTCTTT
NA | NA | TRBJ2-2 | TRBV6-5 | CASSYKFAGYANTGELFF | TGTGCCAGCAGTTATAAGTTTGCGGGATACGCGAACACCGGGGAGCTGTTTTTT
NA | many | TRBJ1-3 | TRBV25-1 | CASSELYPGGSSGNTIYF | TGTGCCAGCAGTGAGCTCTACCCCGGGGGAAGCTCTGGAAACACCATATATTTT
NA | NA | TRBJ1-1 | TRBV10-3 | CAISAGPSDGEAFF | TGTGCCATCAGTGCTGGGCCGAGCGATGGAGAAGCTTTCTTT
TRBD1 | few | TRBJ1-5 | TRBV7-8 | CASSPLWGQGNQPQHF | TGTGCCAGCAGCCCCCTTTGGGGACAGGGGAATCAGCCCCAGCATTTT
NA | few | TRBJ2-5 | TRBV20-1 | CSAPQAGRETQYF | TGCAGTGCTCCTCAGGCGGGGCGGGAGACCCAGTACTTC
TRBD2 | NA | TRBJ2-7 | TRBV6-2/TRBV6-3 | CASRETSSRLDEQYF | TGTGCCAGCAGGGAGACTAGCTCTCGTCTCGACGAGCAGTACTTC
NA | many | TRBJ2-3 | TRBV29-1 | CSVGHYTDTQYF | TGCAGCGTTGGACACTACACAGATACGCAGTATTTT
TRBD1 | NA | TRBJ2-1 | TRBV11-2 | CASSLVGTGSFYEQFF | TGTGCCAGCAGCTTAGTCGGGACAGGGTCTTTTTATGAGCAGTTCTTC
NA | many | TRBJ2-7 | TRBV28 | CASSRGHGYEQYF | TGTGCCAGCAGTCGGGGACATGGCTACGAGCAGTACTTC
NA | many | TRBJ2-2 | TRBV15 | CATTLSGNTGELFF | TGTGCCACCACACTTTCAGGGAACACCGGGGAGCTGTTTTTT
NA | few | TRBJ2-7 | TRBV3-1 | CASSHAGEQYF | TGTGCCAGCAGCCATGCAGGCGAGCAGTACTTC
TRBD2 | NA | TRBJ2-3 | TRBV5-1 | CASSLDGSGADTQYF | TGCGCCAGCAGCTTGGATGGTAGCGGGGCAGATACGCAGTATTTT
TRBD1 | many | TRBJ1-2 | TRBV6-1 | CASSPGQANYGYTF | TGTGCCAGCAGCCCTGGACAGGCTAACTATGGCTACACCTTC
NA | NA | TRBJ2-5 | TRBV7-9 | CASSPKARIGETQYF | TGTGCCAGCAGTCCTAAAGCGCGGATCGGGGAGACCCAGTACTTC
TRBD2 | few | TRBJ2-1 | TRBV7-2 | CASSLGKLLAGGVTYNEQFF | TGTGCCAGCAGCTTAGGGAAGCTGCTAGCGGGGGGCGTCACCTACAATGAGCAGTTCTTC
TRBD2 | few | TRBJ2-7 | TRBV7-2 | CASSLVASGKFYEQYF | TGTGCCAGCAGCTTAGTGGCTAGCGGGAAGTTCTACGAGCAGTACTTC
TRBD2 | NA | TRBJ2-2 | TRBV4-1 | CASSHMIWGGDTGELFF | TGCGCCAGCAGCCACATGATTTGGGGGGGGGACACCGGGGAGCTGTTTTTT
NA | NA | TRBJ1-2 | TRBV20-1 | CSASDVGHYGYTF | TGCAGTGCTAGTGACGTCGGACACTATGGCTACACCTTC
TRBD1 | NA | TRBJ2-1 | TRBV4-3 | CASSQGTGGFGEQFF | TGCGCCAGCAGCCAGGGGACAGGGGGGTTCGGCGAGCAGTTCTTC
NA | NA | TRBJ2-1 | TRBV27 | CASSFEGRGALNEQFF | TGTGCCAGCAGTTTTGAAGGACGGGGGGCCTTGAATGAGCAGTTCTTC